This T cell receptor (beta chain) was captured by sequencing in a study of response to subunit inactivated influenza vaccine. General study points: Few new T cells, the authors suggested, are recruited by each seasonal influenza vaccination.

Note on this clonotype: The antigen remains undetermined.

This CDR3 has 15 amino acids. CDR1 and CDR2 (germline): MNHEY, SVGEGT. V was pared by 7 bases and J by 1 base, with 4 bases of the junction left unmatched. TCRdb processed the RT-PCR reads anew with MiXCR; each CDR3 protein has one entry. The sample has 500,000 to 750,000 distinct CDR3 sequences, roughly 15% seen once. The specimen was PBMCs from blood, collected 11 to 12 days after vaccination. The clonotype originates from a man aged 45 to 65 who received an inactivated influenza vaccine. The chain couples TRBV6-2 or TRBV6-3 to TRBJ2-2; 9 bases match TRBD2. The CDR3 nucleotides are TGTGCCAGCAAATATAGCGGGGGGAACACCGGGGAGCTGTTTTTT. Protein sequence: CASKYSGGNTGELFF.